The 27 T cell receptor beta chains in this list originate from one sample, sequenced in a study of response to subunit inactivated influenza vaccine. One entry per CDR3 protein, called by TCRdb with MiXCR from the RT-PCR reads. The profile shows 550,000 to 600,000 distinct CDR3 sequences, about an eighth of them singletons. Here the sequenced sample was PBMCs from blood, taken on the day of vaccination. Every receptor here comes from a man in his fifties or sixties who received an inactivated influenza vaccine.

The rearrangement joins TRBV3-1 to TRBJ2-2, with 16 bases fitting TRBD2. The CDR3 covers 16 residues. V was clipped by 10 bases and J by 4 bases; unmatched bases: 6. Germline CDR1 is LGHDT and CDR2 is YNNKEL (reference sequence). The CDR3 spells CAIGTSGRARTGELFF. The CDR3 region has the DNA TGTGCCATTGGGACTAGCGGGAGGGCCCGCACCGGGGAGCTGTTTTTT.

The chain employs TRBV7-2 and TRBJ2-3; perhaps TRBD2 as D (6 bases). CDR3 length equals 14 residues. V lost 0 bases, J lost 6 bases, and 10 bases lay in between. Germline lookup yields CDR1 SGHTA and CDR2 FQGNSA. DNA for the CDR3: TGTGCCAGCAGCTTAGCCCGGGAGTTGGATACGCAGTATTTT. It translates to CASSLARELDTQYF.

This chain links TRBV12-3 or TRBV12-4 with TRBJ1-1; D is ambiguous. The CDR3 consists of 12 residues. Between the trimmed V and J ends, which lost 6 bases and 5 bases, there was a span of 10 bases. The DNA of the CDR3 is TGTGCCAGCAGGCGGAGTGGTACTGAAGCTTTCTTT. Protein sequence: CASRRSGTEAFF.

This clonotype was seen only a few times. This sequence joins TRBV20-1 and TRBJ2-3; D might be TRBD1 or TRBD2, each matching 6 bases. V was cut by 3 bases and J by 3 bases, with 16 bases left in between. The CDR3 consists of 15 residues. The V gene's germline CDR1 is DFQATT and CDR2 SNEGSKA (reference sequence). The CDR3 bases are TGCAGTGCTAGCCCCTCCGGAGGGACAACAGATACGCAGTATTTT. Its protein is CSASPSGGTTDTQYF.

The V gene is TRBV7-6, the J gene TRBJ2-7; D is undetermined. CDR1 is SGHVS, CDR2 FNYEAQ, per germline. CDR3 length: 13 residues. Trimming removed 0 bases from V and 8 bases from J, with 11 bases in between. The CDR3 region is CASSLAEEVQQYF. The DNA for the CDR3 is TGTGCCAGCAGCTTAGCGGAAGAGGTACAGCAGTACTTC.

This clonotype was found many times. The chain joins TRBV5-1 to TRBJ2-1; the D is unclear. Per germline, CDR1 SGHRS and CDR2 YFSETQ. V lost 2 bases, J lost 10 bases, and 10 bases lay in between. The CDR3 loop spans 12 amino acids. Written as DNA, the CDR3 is TGCGCCAGCAGCTTCCTCACCAAAGAGCAGTTCTTC. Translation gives CASSFLTKEQFF.

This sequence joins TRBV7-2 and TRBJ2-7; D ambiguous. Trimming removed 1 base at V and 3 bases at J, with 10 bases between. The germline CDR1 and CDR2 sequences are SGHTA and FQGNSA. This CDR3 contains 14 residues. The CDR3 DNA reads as TGTGCCAGCAGCTTAGATCGGTTATACTACGAGCAGTACTTC. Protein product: CASSLDRLYYEQYF.

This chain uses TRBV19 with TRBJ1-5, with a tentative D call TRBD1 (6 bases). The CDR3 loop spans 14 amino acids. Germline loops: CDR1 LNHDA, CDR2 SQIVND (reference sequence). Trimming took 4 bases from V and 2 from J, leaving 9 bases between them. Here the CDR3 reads CASSTQGRNQPQHF. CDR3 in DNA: TGTGCCAGTAGTACACAGGGACGCAATCAGCCCCAGCATTTT. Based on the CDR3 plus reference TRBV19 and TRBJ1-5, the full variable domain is DGGITQSPKYLFRKEGQNVTLSCEQNLNHDAMYWYRQDPGQGLRLIYYSQIVNDFQKGDIAEGYSVSREKKESFPLTVTSAQKNPTAFYLCASSTQGRNQPQHFGDGTRLSIL.

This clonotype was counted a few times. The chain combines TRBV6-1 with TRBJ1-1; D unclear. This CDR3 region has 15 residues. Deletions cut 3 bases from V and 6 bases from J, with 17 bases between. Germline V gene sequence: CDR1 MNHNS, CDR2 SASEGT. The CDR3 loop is CASSEDQARTAEAFF. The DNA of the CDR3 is TGTGCCAGCAGTGAGGATCAAGCGAGGACGGCTGAAGCTTTCTTT.

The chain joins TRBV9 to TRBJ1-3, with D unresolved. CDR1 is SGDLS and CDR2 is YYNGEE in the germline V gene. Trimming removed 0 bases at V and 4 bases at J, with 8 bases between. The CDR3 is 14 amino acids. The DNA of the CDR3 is TGTGCCAGCAGCGTAGATATAGAAGGAAACACCATATATTTT. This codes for CASSVDIEGNTIYF.

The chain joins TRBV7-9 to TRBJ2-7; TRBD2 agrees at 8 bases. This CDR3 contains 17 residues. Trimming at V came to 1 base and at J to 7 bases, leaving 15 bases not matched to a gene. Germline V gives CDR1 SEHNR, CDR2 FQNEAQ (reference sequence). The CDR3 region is CASSLGPVVAGSGEQYF. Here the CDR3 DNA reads TGTGCCAGCAGCTTAGGCCCCGTGGTAGCGGGGTCGGGTGAGCAGTACTTC.

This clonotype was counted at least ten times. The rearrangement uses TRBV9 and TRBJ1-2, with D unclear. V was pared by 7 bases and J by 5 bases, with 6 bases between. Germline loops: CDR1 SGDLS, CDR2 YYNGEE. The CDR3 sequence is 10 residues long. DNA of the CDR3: TGTGCCAGCGCCGGGTATGGCTACACCTTC. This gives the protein CASAGYGYTF.

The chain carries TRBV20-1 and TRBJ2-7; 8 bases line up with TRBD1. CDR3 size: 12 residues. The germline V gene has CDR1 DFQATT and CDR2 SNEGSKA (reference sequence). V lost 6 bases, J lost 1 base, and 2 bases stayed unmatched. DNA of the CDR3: TGCAGTGCGGGACAGGTTTCCTACGAGCAGTACTTC. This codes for CSAGQVSYEQYF.

The CDR3 DNA sequence: TGTGCCATCAGTGGGACAGGGCGAGAGACCCAGTACTTC. The encoded protein is CAISGTGRETQYF. This chain joins TRBV10-3 and TRBJ2-5; 8 bases align to TRBD1. The V segment lost 4 bases and the J segment 4 bases; nucleotides outside the gene matches: 2. This CDR3 has 13 amino acids. CDR1 and CDR2 (germline): ENHRY, SYGVKD.

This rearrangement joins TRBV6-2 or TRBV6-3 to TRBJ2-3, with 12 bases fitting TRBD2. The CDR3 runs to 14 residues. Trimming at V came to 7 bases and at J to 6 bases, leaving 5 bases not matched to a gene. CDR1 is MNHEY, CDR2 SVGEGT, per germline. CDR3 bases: TGTGCCAGCAACCTAGCGGGAGGGCGGGATACGCAGTATTTT. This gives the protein CASNLAGGRDTQYF.

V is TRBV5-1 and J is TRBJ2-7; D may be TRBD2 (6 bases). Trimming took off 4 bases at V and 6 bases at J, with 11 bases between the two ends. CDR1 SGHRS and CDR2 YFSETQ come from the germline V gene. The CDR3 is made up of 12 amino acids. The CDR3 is CASSPGASEQYF. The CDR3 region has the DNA TGCGCCAGCAGCCCGGGAGCCTCCGAGCAGTACTTC.

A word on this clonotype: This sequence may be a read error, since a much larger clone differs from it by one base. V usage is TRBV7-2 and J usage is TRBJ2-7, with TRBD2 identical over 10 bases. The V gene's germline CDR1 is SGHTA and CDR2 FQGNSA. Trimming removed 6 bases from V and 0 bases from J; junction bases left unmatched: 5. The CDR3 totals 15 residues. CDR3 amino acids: CASRTSGAISYEQYF. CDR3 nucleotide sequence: TGTGCCAGCAGAACTAGCGGGGCCATCTCCTACGAGCAGTACTTC.

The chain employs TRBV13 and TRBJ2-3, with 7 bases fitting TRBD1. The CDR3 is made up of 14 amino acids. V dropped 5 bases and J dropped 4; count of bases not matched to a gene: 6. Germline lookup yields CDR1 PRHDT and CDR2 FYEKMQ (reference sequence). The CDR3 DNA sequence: TGTGCCAGCAGCGATGACAGGGACGCAGATACGCAGTATTTT. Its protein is CASSDDRDADTQYF. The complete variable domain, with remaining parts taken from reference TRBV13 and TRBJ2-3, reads AAGVIQSPRHLIKEKRETATLKCYPIPRHDTVYWYQQGPGQDPQFLISFYEKMQSDKGSIPDRFSAQQFSDYHSELNMSSLELGDSALYFCASSDDRDADTQYFGPGTRLTVL.

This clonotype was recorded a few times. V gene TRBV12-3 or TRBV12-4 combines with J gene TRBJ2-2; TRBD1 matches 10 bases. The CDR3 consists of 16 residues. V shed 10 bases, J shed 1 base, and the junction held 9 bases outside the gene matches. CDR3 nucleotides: TGTGCCACCCAGGGGGACAGGGGATTGAACACCGGGGAGCTGTTTTTT. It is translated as CATQGDRGLNTGELFF.

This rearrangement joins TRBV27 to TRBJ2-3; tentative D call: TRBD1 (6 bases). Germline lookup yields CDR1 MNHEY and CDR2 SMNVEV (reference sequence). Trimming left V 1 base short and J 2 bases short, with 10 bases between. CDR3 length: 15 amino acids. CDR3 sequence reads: CASSLLRGNTDTQYF. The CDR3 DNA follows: TGTGCCAGCAGTTTATTGAGGGGGAACACAGATACGCAGTATTTT.

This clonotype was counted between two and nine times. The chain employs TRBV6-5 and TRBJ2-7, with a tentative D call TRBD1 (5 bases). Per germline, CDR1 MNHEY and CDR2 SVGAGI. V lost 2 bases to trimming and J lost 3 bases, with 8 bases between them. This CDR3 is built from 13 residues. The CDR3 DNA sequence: TGTGCCAGCAGTTACACAGGTCTCTACGAGCAGTACTTC. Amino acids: CASSYTGLYEQYF.

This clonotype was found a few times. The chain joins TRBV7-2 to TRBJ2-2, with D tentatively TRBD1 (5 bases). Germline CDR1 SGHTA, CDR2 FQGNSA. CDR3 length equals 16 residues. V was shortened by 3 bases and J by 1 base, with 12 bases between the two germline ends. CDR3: CASSLVRAENTGELFF. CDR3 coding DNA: TGTGCCAGCAGCTTGGTCAGGGCCGAGAACACCGGGGAGCTGTTTTTT.

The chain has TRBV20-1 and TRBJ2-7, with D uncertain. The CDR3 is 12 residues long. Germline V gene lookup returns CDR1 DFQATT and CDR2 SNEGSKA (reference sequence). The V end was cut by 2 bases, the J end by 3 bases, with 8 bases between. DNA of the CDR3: TGCAGTGCTAGACAGCAAAACTACGAGCAGTACTTC. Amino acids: CSARQQNYEQYF.

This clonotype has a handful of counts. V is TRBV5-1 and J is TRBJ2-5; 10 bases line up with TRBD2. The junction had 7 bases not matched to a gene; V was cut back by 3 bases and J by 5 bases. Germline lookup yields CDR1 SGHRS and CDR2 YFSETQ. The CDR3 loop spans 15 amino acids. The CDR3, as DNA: TGCGCCAGCAGCTCTCAGCGGGGGGGCCCGGAGACCCAGTACTTC. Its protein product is CASSSQRGGPETQYF.

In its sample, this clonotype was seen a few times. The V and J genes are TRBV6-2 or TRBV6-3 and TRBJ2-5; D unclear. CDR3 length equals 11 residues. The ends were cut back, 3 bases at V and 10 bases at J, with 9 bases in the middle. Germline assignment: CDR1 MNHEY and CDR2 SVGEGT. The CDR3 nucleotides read TGTGCCAGCAGTTATTCCCTCGACCAGTACTTC. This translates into CASSYSLDQYF.

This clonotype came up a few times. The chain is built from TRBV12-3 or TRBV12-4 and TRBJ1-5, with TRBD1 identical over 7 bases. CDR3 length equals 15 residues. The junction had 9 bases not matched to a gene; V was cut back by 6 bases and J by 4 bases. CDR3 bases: TGTGCCAGCAGCTCCGGGACAGACAAAAATCAGCCCCAGCATTTT. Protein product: CASSSGTDKNQPQHF.

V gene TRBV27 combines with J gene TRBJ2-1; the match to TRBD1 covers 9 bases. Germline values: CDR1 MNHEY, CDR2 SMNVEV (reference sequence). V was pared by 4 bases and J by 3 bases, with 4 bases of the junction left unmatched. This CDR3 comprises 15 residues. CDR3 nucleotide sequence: TGTGCCAGCAGTTCCACAGGGGGCCTCTACAATGAGCAGTTCTTC. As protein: CASSSTGGLYNEQFF.